These 9 T cell receptor beta chains came from one sample sequenced in a study of T cell responses to AZD1222 COVID-19 vaccine. This table comes from immunoSEQ multiplex PCR, and its TCRdb copy is limited to in-frame clones, with some not included. The data hold around 110,000 clones, with roughly nine tenths observed a single time. The starting material was peripheral blood, obtained 28 days after the second AZD1222 dose. These receptors were taken from an adult who received the AZD1222 COVID-19 vaccine.

This chain connects TRBV11-3 to TRBJ1-1, with D perhaps TRBD1 (5 bases). The CDR3 consists of 13 residues. Trimming took off 5 bases at V and 5 bases at J, with 12 bases between the two ends. The germline CDR1 and CDR2 sequences are SGHNT and YENEEA. The CDR3 loop is CASSTRGGTEAFF. CDR3 bases: TGTGCCAGCAGCACCCGCGGGGGAACTGAAGCTTTCTTT. Full variable domain (missing parts from reference TRBV11-3 and TRBJ1-1): EAGVVQSPRYKIIEKKQPVAFWCNPISGHNTLYWYLQNLGQGPELLIRYENEEAVDDSQLPKDRFSAERLKGVDSTLKIQPAELGDSAVYLCASSTRGGTEAFFGQGTRLTVV.

This chain connects TRBV6-4 to TRBJ2-3, with D tentatively TRBD1 or TRBD2 (6 bases each). The CDR3 length is 16 residues. The V end lost 7 bases, the J end lost 2 bases, and 19 bases lay between the germline ends. Germline V gene data show CDR1 as MRHNA and CDR2 as SNTAGT. In DNA form, the CDR3 reads TGTGCCAGCACCCCCAGGGGATGGGGGGCCACAGATACGCAGTATTTT. This sequence encodes CASTPRGWGATDTQYF.

V usage is TRBV7-9 and J usage is TRBJ2-5; D may be TRBD2 (5 bases). The CDR3 extends over 17 amino acids. With 3 bases removed from V and 2 bases from J, the gap between germline ends came to 19 bases. The germline V gene has CDR1 SEHNR and CDR2 FQNEAQ (reference sequence). The CDR3 DNA follows: TGTGCCAGCAGCTTTACGGGTGGTACTAGAGGGCAAGAGACCCAGTACTTC. This gives the protein CASSFTGGTRGQETQYF.

This chain connects TRBV9 to TRBJ2-5; weak D call: TRBD2 (5 bases). This CDR3 comprises 14 residues. CDR1 is SGDLS, CDR2 YYNGEE, per germline. Trimming shortened V by 0 bases and J by 5 bases, and 11 bases separated the two germline ends. Here the CDR3 DNA reads TGTGCCAGCAGCGTAGGGAGGAAATTGGAGACCCAGTACTTC. This codes for CASSVGRKLETQYF. The whole variable domain, filled in from reference TRBV9 and TRBJ2-5, reads DSGVTQTPKHLITATGQRVTLRCSPRSGDLSVYWYQQSLDQGLQFLIQYYNGEERAKGNILERFSAQQFPDLHSELNLSSLELGDSALYFCASSVGRKLETQYFGPGTRLLVL.

CDR3 DNA: TGTGCCAGCAGTTACAGCAGGCTCGAAGAGACCCAGTACTTC. It codes for CASSYSRLEETQYF. The chain joins TRBV6-5 to TRBJ2-5; D not resolved. CDR1 is MNHEY and CDR2 is SVGAGI in the germline V gene. This CDR3 has 14 amino acids. V lost 2 bases, J lost 3 bases, and 10 bases lay in between.

The rearrangement links TRBV3-1 (or the pseudogene TRBV3-2) to TRBJ2-1; 7 bases fit TRBD2. J was trimmed by 10 bases and V by 2 bases; bases with no gene match: 11. The CDR3 sequence is 15 residues long. CDR1 and CDR2 from the germline V gene are LGHDT and YNNKEL (reference sequence). The CDR3: CASSQPQRGGLEQFF. The CDR3 coding sequence is TGTGCCAGCAGCCAACCCCAGCGGGGAGGTCTAGAGCAGTTCTTC.

The rearrangement uses TRBV27 and TRBJ2-1; D is possibly TRBD2 (6 bases). From germline, CDR1 is MNHEY and CDR2 SMNVEV (reference sequence). Trimming took 6 bases from V and 3 from J, leaving 15 bases between them. The length of the CDR3 is 15 residues. CDR3 sequence reads: CASRKGGPGYNEQFF. The CDR3 bases are TGTGCCAGCAGAAAAGGAGGGCCGGGCTACAATGAGCAGTTCTTC.

The V call is TRBV7-6, the J call TRBJ2-2; TRBD2 agrees at 11 bases. The ends lost 5 bases at V and 1 base at J; junction bases unmatched: 12. Germline V CDR1 and CDR2: SGHVS, FNYEAQ. This CDR3 is built from 19 residues. The CDR3 DNA reads TGTGCCAGCAGCCCAGGACTAGCGGGCGTACTTCTGAACACCGGGGAGCTGTTTTTT. This codes for CASSPGLAGVLLNTGELFF.

V gene TRBV7-2 combines with J gene TRBJ2-1; D perhaps matches TRBD1 (5 bases). This CDR3 has 16 amino acids. V lost 4 bases, J lost 0 bases, and 13 bases lay in between. Per germline, CDR1 SGHTA and CDR2 FQGNSA. The CDR3 loop reads CASSSKDKSSYNEQFF. CDR3 DNA: TGTGCCAGCAGCTCCAAGGACAAGAGCTCCTACAATGAGCAGTTCTTC.